The 20 T cell receptor beta chains below all came from one sample that was sequenced in a study of early T cells in non-severe SARS-CoV-2 infection. MiXCR, applied by TCRdb to the 5' RACE reads, yields one record per CDR3 protein. In the table there are tens of thousands of distinct CDR3 sequences, over 9.5% of which are singletons. Here the sequenced sample was whole blood, taken at baseline. The receptors originated from an adult who was a healthcare worker with PCR-confirmed SARS-CoV-2 infection or an uninfected control (not recorded which).

The chain uses TRBV5-4 and TRBJ2-5; no reliable D call. V dropped 3 bases and J dropped 3 bases, with 12 bases sitting between them. The CDR3 is 14 residues long. CDR1 and CDR2 (germline): SGHNT, YYREEE (reference sequence). The CDR3 protein is CASSSLNTEETQYF. DNA of the CDR3: TGTGCCAGCAGCTCGCTGAACACCGAAGAGACCCAGTACTTC.

This clonotype has at least ten counts. In DNA form, the CDR3 reads TGTGCCAGCAGCCGGACAGGAAGTTACGAGCAGTACTTC. Protein: CASSRTGSYEQYF. The V and J genes are TRBV7-9 and TRBJ2-7, with TRBD1 matching over 7 bases. The CDR3 length is 13 residues. After removal of 5 bases from V and 4 bases from J, the junction contained 5 bases not matched to a gene. Germline V gives CDR1 SEHNR, CDR2 FQNEAQ (reference sequence).

There are a few counts of this clonotype. This chain links TRBV18 with TRBJ1-2; the match to TRBD1 covers 9 bases. Germline V gives CDR1 KGHSH, CDR2 LQKENI. The CDR3 is 18 amino acids. With V trimmed by 6 bases and J by 4 bases, 18 bases remained unmatched. In DNA form, the CDR3 reads TGTGCCAGCTCGGAGACAGGGGGACAGGCCGCTCAGGGCTATGGCTACACCTTC. Translated, it gives CASSETGGQAAQGYGYTF.

The chain uses TRBV5-6 and TRBJ2-3; 9 bases agree with TRBD1. Germline lookup yields CDR1 SGHDT and CDR2 YYEEEE. Unmatched junction bases numbered 7, after V lost 4 bases and J lost 7 bases. This CDR3 is built from 14 residues. CDR3 sequence (DNA): TGTGCCAGCAGCCTGTGGGACAGGGAGAATACGCAGTATTTT. Protein: CASSLWDRENTQYF.

This clonotype has a handful of counts. V usage is TRBV5-1 and J usage is TRBJ2-7; 7 bases fit TRBD1. Trimming cost V 7 bases and J 0 bases; bases outside gene matches: 7. CDR3 length: 14 amino acids. Germline lookup yields CDR1 SGHRS and CDR2 YFSETQ. The CDR3 DNA follows: TGCGCCAGCGCGTTGACAGGGTACTCCTACGAGCAGTACTTC. Its translation is CASALTGYSYEQYF.

The rearrangement links TRBV10-3 to TRBJ2-1; TRBD2 matches at 15 bases. The V gene end was trimmed by 6 bases and the J gene end by 12 bases; junction bases not matched to a gene: 9. The CDR3 is made up of 15 amino acids. Germline V gives CDR1 ENHRY, CDR2 SYGVKD. The chain's CDR3 is CAIRSGLAGGPWQFF. As DNA, the CDR3 is TGTGCCATCAGATCTGGACTAGCGGGGGGGCCATGGCAGTTCTTC.

J is TRBJ2-1 and V is TRBV29-1; no clear D. From germline, CDR1 is SQVTM and CDR2 ANQGSEA. The V end lost 2 bases, the J end lost 0 bases, and 8 bases lay between the germline ends. There are 14 residues in the CDR3. DNA of the CDR3: TGCAGCGTTGAAACAGCGAGCTCCTACAATGAGCAGTTCTTC. Translating it yields CSVETASSYNEQFF.

This clonotype was counted many times. V and J are TRBV20-1 and TRBJ2-1; TRBD2 aligns across 10 bases. This CDR3 region has 16 residues. V shed 4 bases, J shed 1 base, and the junction held 7 bases outside the gene matches. Germline V gene lookup returns CDR1 DFQATT and CDR2 SNEGSKA (reference sequence). DNA for the CDR3: TGCAGTGCTATAGGGACTAGCGCCGAATCCTACAATGAGCAGTTCTTC. This codes for CSAIGTSAESYNEQFF.

The gene calls are TRBV7-9 and TRBJ2-2, with unresolved D. Germline loops: CDR1 SEHNR, CDR2 FQNEAQ (reference sequence). Trimming removed 5 bases at V and 4 bases at J, with 8 bases between. CDR3 length: 13 amino acids. Here the CDR3 DNA reads TGTGCCAGCAGCCCTCGAGGCACCGGGGAGCTGTTTTTT. It is translated as CASSPRGTGELFF.

CDR3 DNA: TGTGCCAGCAGCGTAGTGGGACAGGCGAACACTGAAGCTTTCTTT. As protein: CASSVVGQANTEAFF. This chain uses TRBV9 with TRBJ1-1, with TRBD1 matching over 8 bases. Germline CDR1 SGDLS, CDR2 YYNGEE. With V trimmed by 0 bases and J by 1 base, 2 bases remained unmatched. This CDR3 has 15 residues.

This clonotype was observed a handful of times. The chain carries TRBV6-2 or TRBV6-3 and TRBJ2-5, with D maybe TRBD2 (7 bases). The CDR3 has 15 amino acids. V lost 4 bases and J lost 5, with 17 bases in between. Germline-derived CDR1 and CDR2 are MNHEY and SVGEGT. The chain's CDR3 is CASSSRSGGVETQYF. The DNA of the CDR3 is TGTGCCAGCAGTTCCCGTTCGGGGGGCGTCGAGACCCAGTACTTC.

This clonotype was picked up a small number of times. The chain couples TRBV7-3 to TRBJ2-5; a possible D gene is TRBD2 (6 bases). Germline V gives CDR1 SGHTA, CDR2 FQGTGA. The V and J ends lost 6 bases and 2 bases respectively, with 16 bases between them. CDR3 length: 15 residues. Written as DNA, the CDR3 is TGTGCCAGCAGTTACTCCGGACTAACACAAGAGACCCAGTACTTC. Amino acid sequence: CASSYSGLTQETQYF.

The chain employs TRBV7-2 and TRBJ2-3; D is unclear. Per germline, CDR1 SGHTA and CDR2 FQGNSA. The CDR3 totals 12 residues. V lost 6 bases and J 4 bases, leaving 8 bases between the germline ends. CDR3 in amino acids: CASRSRSDTQYF. The CDR3 DNA is TGTGCCAGCAGGTCGAGGTCAGATACGCAGTATTTT.

The chain combines TRBV21-1 with TRBJ2-7; the table's D call TRBD1 went unverified against the DNA. TRBV21-1 is flagged as a pseudogene. The CDR3 covers 15 residues. The DNA for the CDR3 is TGTGCCAGCAGCAAAGGGAAGACAGGAACCTACGAGCAGTACTTC. Protein sequence: CASSKGKTGTYEQYF.

The V call is TRBV2, the J call TRBJ1-5, with 8 bases fitting TRBD1. The CDR3 consists of 15 residues. V lost 6 bases, J lost 1 base, and 5 bases stayed unmatched. The germline V gene has CDR1 SNHLY and CDR2 FYNNEI. CDR3 nucleotides: TGTGCCAGCAGGCCACAGGGGGGGAGCAATCAGCCCCAGCATTTT. Residues: CASRPQGGSNQPQHF. Full variable domain (remainder filled in from reference TRBV2 and TRBJ1-5): EPEVTQTPSHQVTQMGQEVILRCVPISNHLYFYWYRQILGQKVEFLVSFYNNEISEKSEIFDDQFSVERPDGSNFTLKIRSTKLEDSAMYFCASRPQGGSNQPQHFGDGTRLSIL.

This clonotype has a count of ten or more. V gene TRBV10-3 combines with J gene TRBJ1-4; the D is unclear. Trimming pared 4 bases from V and 0 bases from J, leaving 6 bases between. Germline V gene lookup returns CDR1 ENHRY and CDR2 SYGVKD. This CDR3 region has 14 residues. CDR3 sequence: CAISGSATNEKLFF. For the CDR3, the DNA is TGTGCCATCAGTGGGTCCGCAACTAATGAAAAACTGTTTTTT.

This clonotype was seen ten or more times. This sequence joins TRBV19 and TRBJ2-7; weak D call: TRBD1 (6 bases). In germline, CDR1 is LNHDA, CDR2 SQIVND (reference sequence). V gave up 5 bases and J gave up 1 base, with 12 bases separating them. The CDR3 runs 14 residues. The CDR3 DNA follows: TGTGCCAGTAGTGAACCAGGGGATTCCTACGAGCAGTACTTC. The encoded protein is CASSEPGDSYEQYF.

This clonotype was recorded at least ten times. The V and J genes are TRBV2 and TRBJ2-1; 13 nucleotides match TRBD2. J lost 12 bases, V lost 7 bases, and 9 bases had no gene match. The CDR3 contains 14 residues. From germline, CDR1 is SNHLY and CDR2 FYNNEI. CDR3 protein: CASITGTSGVRQFF. The DNA for the CDR3 is TGTGCCAGCATCACCGGGACTAGCGGGGTTCGGCAGTTCTTC.

The rearrangement links TRBV5-1 to TRBJ2-5; D call uncertain. Looked up from germline, CDR1 is SGHRS and CDR2 is YFSETQ. The CDR3 loop spans 13 amino acids. The ends were cut back, 6 bases at V and 1 base at J, with 10 bases in the middle. The CDR3 DNA sequence: TGCGCCAGCAACGTGAGCCCCCAAGAGACCCAGTACTTC. Translated: CASNVSPQETQYF.

This clonotype appeared many times. The rearrangement links TRBV5-1 to TRBJ2-1; the match to TRBD2 covers 13 bases. This CDR3 comprises 15 residues. With V trimmed by 2 bases and J by 8 bases, 4 bases remained unmatched. Germline V gene sequence: CDR1 SGHRS, CDR2 YFSETQ. In DNA form, the CDR3 reads TGCGCCAGCAGCTTCGGACTAGCGGGAGTAGATGAGCAGTTCTTC. This sequence encodes CASSFGLAGVDEQFF.